The 21 T cell receptor beta chains below come from one sample, sequenced in a study of cytomegalovirus exposure and HLA in healthy donors. This PCR relied on a set of 60 Vbeta primers and 13 Jbeta primers. TCRdb's copy holds only in-frame clones and misses some; the assay was immunoSEQ multiplex PCR. Of around 130,000 clones listed, around 85% are singletons. The material sequenced was PBMCs. The receptors derive from a boy between 10 and 17 years old in good health and CMV-seronegative.

V and J are TRBV6-4 and TRBJ2-2; 7 bases are shared with TRBD1. This CDR3 has 14 residues. CDR1 is MRHNA and CDR2 is SNTAGT in the germline V gene. V lost 6 bases and J lost 6; bases outside the gene matches: 7. As DNA, the CDR3 is TGTGCCAGCAGAAGGGACAGTACCTCCGGGGAGCTGTTTTTT. This translates into CASRRDSTSGELFF.

The V gene is TRBV19, the J gene TRBJ2-7; the D gene is possibly TRBD1 (6 bases). Trimming shortened V by 10 bases and J by 2 bases, and 9 bases separated the two germline ends. The CDR3 covers 11 residues. Germline V gene sequence: CDR1 LNHDA, CDR2 SQIVND (reference sequence). CDR3 in DNA: TGTGCCACCAGGGGTACCTACGAGCAGTACTTC. Its protein is CATRGTYEQYF.

The chain couples TRBV4-1 to TRBJ2-5; 10 bases are shared with TRBD2. This CDR3 spans 15 amino acids. V gave up 4 bases and J gave up 5 bases; unmatched junction bases: 7. The V gene's germline CDR1 is MGHRA and CDR2 YSYEKL. In DNA, the CDR3 is TGCGCCAGCAGCCCCAATAGCGGGGGGCGGGAGACCCAGTACTTC. Protein: CASSPNSGGRETQYF.

This clone was observed a handful of times. V usage is TRBV4-1 and J usage is TRBJ1-2, with 7 bases fitting TRBD1. Germline-derived CDR1 and CDR2 are MGHRA and YSYEKL. CDR3 size: 15 residues. The trim removed 4 bases at V and 8 bases at J, leaving 13 bases unmatched. CDR3 bases: TGCGCCAGCAGCCCGACCCGGACAGGCCGAGGAGGCTACACCTTC. It specifies CASSPTRTGRGGYTF.

The gene calls are TRBV7-2 and TRBJ1-3; D gene unclear. The CDR3 is 15 amino acids. Trimming cost V 2 bases and J 0 bases, with 8 bases left between them. Germline CDR1 reads SGHTA; CDR2 reads FQGNSA. CDR3 loop: CASSLFSSSGNTIYF. Written as DNA, the CDR3 is TGTGCCAGCAGCTTATTTTCCAGCTCTGGAAACACCATATATTTT.

V is TRBV2 and J is TRBJ2-6, with TRBD1 identical over 7 bases. Germline CDR1 and CDR2: SNHLY and FYNNEI. This CDR3 is built from 19 residues. V gave up 7 bases and J gave up 0 bases; unmatched junction bases: 15. The CDR3 here is CASIGASTGLGSGANVLTF. Here the CDR3 DNA reads TGTGCCAGCATTGGGGCTTCGACAGGGTTGGGCTCTGGGGCCAACGTCCTGACTTTC.

The chain has TRBV27 and TRBJ2-1; TRBD2 agrees at 12 bases. Trimming cost V 4 bases and J 2 bases; bases outside gene matches: 6. Germline CDR1 MNHEY, CDR2 SMNVEV (reference sequence). CDR3 size: 17 residues. The CDR3 nucleotides read TGTGCCAGCAGTTCCCCTAGCGGGAGGGCCCCCTACAATGAGCAGTTCTTC. Protein: CASSSPSGRAPYNEQFF.

The chain couples TRBV9 to TRBJ2-2, with a weak D call TRBD2 (6 bases). This CDR3 is built from 16 residues. Germline V lookup: CDR1 SGDLS, CDR2 YYNGEE. V lost 0 bases and J lost 4, with 13 bases in between. CDR3 DNA sequence: TGTGCCAGCAGCGTAGGCGGGACGGACCGCACCGGGGAGCTGTTTTTT. Translated: CASSVGGTDRTGELFF.

Written as DNA, the CDR3 is TGTGCCAGCGGCGGGAGTCCCTACGAGCAGTACTTC. It specifies CASGGSPYEQYF. The chain links TRBV6-5 to TRBJ2-7, with 7 bases lining up with TRBD2. V lost 8 bases and J lost 2; bases outside the gene matches: 3. Germline lookup yields CDR1 MNHEY and CDR2 SVGAGI. The CDR3 has 12 amino acids.

The V call is TRBV4-3, the J call TRBJ2-1; 9 bases line up with TRBD2. V gave up 0 bases and J gave up 10 bases; unmatched junction bases: 10. Germline CDR1 LGHNA, CDR2 YSLEER. The CDR3 spans 16 residues. The CDR3 nucleotides read TGCGCCAGCAGCCAAGAAGCTAGCGGGACCCTTTACGAGCAGTTCTTC. It translates to CASSQEASGTLYEQFF.

The rearrangement joins TRBV27 to TRBJ2-1, with TRBD2 matching over 9 bases. Germline V gene data show CDR1 as MNHEY and CDR2 as SMNVEV (reference sequence). V lost 5 bases, J lost 4 bases, and 9 bases stayed unmatched. The CDR3 contains 16 residues. The CDR3 loop is CASSPTKTSGYNEQFF. CDR3 nucleotide sequence: TGTGCCAGCAGTCCGACCAAGACTAGCGGTTACAATGAGCAGTTCTTC.

This clone was counted once. The chain carries TRBV13 and TRBJ2-5, with D possibly TRBD1 on 5 matching bases. The V end was cut by 5 bases, the J end by 5 bases, with 12 bases between. CDR3 length equals 13 residues. The germline V gene encodes CDR1 PRHDT and CDR2 FYEKMQ (reference sequence). The CDR3 nucleotides read TGTGCCAGCAGCCCAGGCCCAGGGGAGACCCAGTACTTC. Its protein is CASSPGPGETQYF.

The rearrangement uses TRBV15 and TRBJ2-2, with 10 nucleotides matching TRBD1. This CDR3 region has 16 residues. V was pared by 3 bases and J by 4 bases, with 5 bases of the junction left unmatched. Germline assignment: CDR1 LNHNV and CDR2 YYDKDF (reference sequence). The CDR3 protein is CATSSGDRGFTGELFF. CDR3 coding DNA: TGTGCCACCAGCAGCGGGGACAGGGGTTTCACCGGGGAGCTGTTTTTT.

This chain joins TRBV9 and TRBJ1-1, with TRBD1 matching over 8 bases. Germline V lookup: CDR1 SGDLS, CDR2 YYNGEE. This CDR3 has 16 amino acids. J was trimmed by 4 bases and V by 4 bases; bases with no gene match: 12. CDR3 DNA sequence: TGTGCCAGCAGCCTTCAACGCACAGGGGGGAGCACTGAAGCTTTCTTT. It encodes CASSLQRTGGSTEAFF.

J is TRBJ2-2 and V is TRBV9; TRBD1 agrees at 9 bases. The germline V gene encodes CDR1 SGDLS and CDR2 YYNGEE. Trimming removed 3 bases from V and 7 bases from J; junction bases left unmatched: 10. CDR3 length: 16 residues. The CDR3 here is CASSARSGTGHGELFF. The CDR3 DNA reads as TGTGCCAGCAGCGCTCGTTCCGGGACAGGGCACGGGGAGCTGTTTTTT.

The chain combines TRBV19 with TRBJ1-2, with 7 positions matching TRBD1. Germline V CDR1 and CDR2: LNHDA, SQIVND (reference sequence). There are 13 residues in the CDR3. V lost 10 bases and J lost 6; bases outside the gene matches: 11. CDR3 sequence (DNA): TGTGCCACCGCGCCTAGGGGGCGGGATGGCTACACCTTC. Translation: CATAPRGRDGYTF.

The chain employs TRBV5-1 and TRBJ1-1; possibly TRBD1 for D (5 bases). Germline-derived CDR1 and CDR2 are SGHRS and YFSETQ. The V end lost 3 bases, the J end lost 3 bases, and 18 bases lay between the germline ends. The CDR3 sequence is 16 residues long. CDR3 coding DNA: TGCGCCAGCAGCTCAAGACCCCGGGGGAAGGACACTGAAGCTTTCTTT. This translates into CASSSRPRGKDTEAFF.

This clone was detected only a few times. V and J are TRBV7-2 and TRBJ2-3, with 12 bases lining up with TRBD2. This CDR3 region has 15 residues. J was trimmed by 4 bases and V by 3 bases; bases with no gene match: 2. Germline V gene sequence: CDR1 SGHTA, CDR2 FQGNSA. The CDR3 DNA follows: TGTGCCAGCAGCTTGACTAGCGGGGGAGCAGATACGCAGTATTTT. The encoded protein is CASSLTSGGADTQYF.

The CDR3 here is CASSTGDQPQHF. The CDR3 bases are TGTGCCAGCAGTACAGGGGATCAGCCCCAGCATTTT. The chain couples TRBV2 to TRBJ1-5, with 7 bases matching TRBD1. V shed 5 bases and J 5 bases; nucleotides not matched to a gene: 0. Germline loops: CDR1 SNHLY, CDR2 FYNNEI. CDR3 length: 12 amino acids. The full variable domain, completed using reference TRBV2 and TRBJ1-5, is EPEVTQTPSHQVTQMGQEVILRCVPISNHLYFYWYRQILGQKVEFLVSFYNNEISEKSEIFDDQFSVERPDGSNFTLKIRSTKLEDSAMYFCASSTGDQPQHFGDGTRLSIL.

The J gene is TRBJ2-1, the V gene TRBV2, with D maybe TRBD2 (7 bases). V lost 2 bases and J 7 bases, leaving 12 bases between the germline ends. Per germline, CDR1 SNHLY and CDR2 FYNNEI. The CDR3 runs 14 residues. The CDR3 coding sequence is TGTGCCAGCAGTGAATTTAGGGGGGGGAATGAGCAGTTCTTC. This codes for CASSEFRGGNEQFF. The variable domain in full, completed from reference TRBV2 and TRBJ2-1, reads EPEVTQTPSHQVTQMGQEVILRCVPISNHLYFYWYRQILGQKVEFLVSFYNNEISEKSEIFDDQFSVERPDGSNFTLKIRSTKLEDSAMYFCASSEFRGGNEQFFGPGTRLTVL.

The chain employs TRBV4-1 and TRBJ2-1, with TRBD2 matching over 9 bases. This CDR3 region has 16 residues. V shed 1 base and J 9 bases; nucleotides not matched to a gene: 10. Germline V gives CDR1 MGHRA, CDR2 YSYEKL. CDR3 nucleotide sequence: TGCGCCAGCAGCCAAGTTCTTGCGGGGGGGCCAGGTGAGCAGTTCTTC. Translating it yields CASSQVLAGGPGEQFF.